The text below deals with one TCR beta chain. Original handling: Amplifying reference gene primers gave estimates of nucleated cell counts. Method: immunoSEQ multiplex PCR; TCRdb's copy keeps in-frame clones and lacks some. The V and J calls and clone size were taken over from that table, and D and trimming were inferred from the DNA. This sample carries 100,000 to 150,000 clones, roughly four fifths of them seen once, and the ten largest clones take 5.5%. This sample is part of a study of blood T cell repertoires in COVID-19. Study-wide background: Samples taken during acute and convalescent COVID-19 were collected in the United States, Italy and Spain. PBMCs, B-cell-depleted T cells, or T cells provided the cDNA or gDNA that made up the material.

CDR1 and CDR2 (germline): SGHRS, YFSETQ. V lost 4 bases to trimming and J lost 13 bases, with 8 bases between them. There are 9 residues in the CDR3. Material for sequencing was peripheral blood. This sequence joins TRBV5-1 and TRBJ1-2; no firm D call. The clonotype comes from a man between 60 and 75 years old with acute or convalescent COVID-19. The CDR3 DNA is TGCGCCAGCAGCCCCCCGGTCACCTTC. Protein product: CASSPPVTF.